A selection of T cell receptor beta chains follows, all from one sample in a study of blood T cell repertoires in COVID-19. Using immunoSEQ multiplex PCR, the repertoire was profiled, and TCRdb retains in-frame clones only, with some absent. The data contain over 100,000 clones, about 89% of them singletons. The sequenced sample consisted of peripheral blood. Receptors originate from a man aged 40-49 years with acute or convalescent COVID-19. CDR3s include the opening cysteine and the closing phenylalanine or tryptophan. D genes are given only for firm matches. A clone size is listed for some rows: how often the clone was seen (once, few, many), or a class if it is expanded.

j_gene | d_gene | abundance | v_gene | CDR3nt | CDR3aa
TRBJ1-3 | - | - | TRBV4-3 | TGCGCCAGCAGCCAAGACAGGGTGCGAAACACCATATATTTT | CASSQDRVRNTIYF
TRBJ2-7 | TRBD1 | - | TRBV5-6 | TGTGCCAGCAGCTACCCCGGGACAGGGGTCGCCTACGAGCAGTACTTC | CASSYPGTGVAYEQYF
TRBJ2-6 | TRBD1 | - | TRBV14 | TGTGCCAGCAGCCAGATTCCTTGGGACAGCTACTCTGGGGCCAACGTCCTGACTTTC | CASSQIPWDSYSGANVLTF
TRBJ2-7 | TRBD1 | - | TRBV6-1 | TGTGCCAGCAGTGAAGAAGGGGACAGGGGAAACTACGAGCAGTACTTC | CASSEEGDRGNYEQYF
TRBJ1-6 | - | once | TRBV30 | TGTGCCTGGAGTGTAACGGACTTCCCAGCTCCCCTCCACTTT | CAWSVTDFPAPLHF
TRBJ2-7 | - | - | TRBV11-2 | TGTGCCAGCAGCTTAGCACAGGGTTTAACCTACGAGCAGTACTTC | CASSLAQGLTYEQYF
TRBJ2-2 | TRBD1 | - | TRBV5-1 | TGCGCCAGCAGCTTCGGGACAGGCCATACCGGGGAGCTGTTTTTT | CASSFGTGHTGELFF
TRBJ2-2 | - | - | TRBV21-1 | TGTGCCAGCAGAACGACTACCGGGACAGAGAACACCGGGGAGCTGTTTTTT | CASRTTTGTENTGELFF
TRBJ2-1 | TRBD1 | - | TRBV2 | TGTGCCAGCACCGGACAGGGGGTAGGCGATGAGCAGTTCTTC | CASTGQGVGDEQFF
TRBJ2-4 | - | few | TRBV3-1/TRBV3-2 | TGTGCCAGCAGCCAAAAAACGGGACTTGGAATAAACATTCAGTACTTC | CASSQKTGLGINIQYF
TRBJ1-1 | TRBD1 | - | TRBV5-1 | TGCGCCAGCAGCGAAAGACAGGGAGTGAACACTGAAGCTTTCTTT | CASSERQGVNTEAFF
TRBJ1-2 | - | - | TRBV15 | TGTGCCACCAGCAGAGAGCGCCCGGGACACCTGGGGGGCTACACCTTC | CATSRERPGHLGGYTF
TRBJ1-2 | - | - | TRBV11-2 | TGTGCCAGCAGCTTTCAGACAGACTATGGCTACACCTTC | CASSFQTDYGYTF
TRBJ1-1 | - | - | TRBV7-2 | TGTGCCAGCAGCCTTGGCGGGGGAAGACAGGCCCGAGCTTTCTTT | CASSLGGGRQARAFF
TRBJ1-2 | - | - | TRBV7-9 | TGTGCCAGCAGCTTAGGGACAGCTGCTAACTATGGCTACACCTTC | CASSLGTAANYGYTF
TRBJ2-7 | - | - | TRBV7-2 | TGTGCCAGCAGCTTTGAGTCTACCCGAGACGAGCAGTACTTC | CASSFESTRDEQYF
TRBJ1-3 | TRBD1 | - | TRBV19 | TGTGCCAGTAGTAAGCCCGGGACAGGGGTAACTGGAAACACCATATATTTT | CASSKPGTGVTGNTIYF
TRBJ2-3 | TRBD1 | - | TRBV5-1 | TGCGCCAGCAGCTTACAGGGGCTGGGGACAGATACGCAGTATTTT | CASSLQGLGTDTQYF
TRBJ1-1 | - | - | TRBV11-2 | TGTGCCAGCAGCTTAGACAAGGGGTGGGTCACTGAAGCTTTCTTT | CASSLDKGWVTEAFF
TRBJ1-3 | - | - | TRBV19 | TGTGCCAGTAGTATCCGGGACTCTGGAAACACCATATATTTT | CASSIRDSGNTIYF
TRBJ1-3 | - | - | TRBV10-3 | TGTGCCATCAGTGAGTCGACACAGGGAGACACCATATATTTT | CAISESTQGDTIYF
TRBJ1-1 | TRBD1 | - | TRBV6-4 | TGTGCCAGCACCAAGGACAGGACGAACACTGAAGCTTTCTTT | CASTKDRTNTEAFF
TRBJ2-2 | TRBD1 | few | TRBV2 | TGTGCCAGCAAAAAGCAGGGGGCGGTCGGGGAGCTGTTTTTT | CASKKQGAVGELFF
TRBJ1-1 | - | - | TRBV3-1/TRBV3-2 | TGTGCCAGCAGCCCGAGGGAGGTGGGGAGGACTGAAGCTTTCTTT | CASSPREVGRTEAFF
TRBJ1-1 | TRBD1 | - | TRBV11-2 | TGTGCCAGCAGCTTAGAGACAGGGGTTACTGAAGCTTTCTTT | CASSLETGVTEAFF
TRBJ2-7 | - | - | TRBV6-1 | TGTGCCAGCAGTGAAAGCGGCGGTACCTACGAGCAGTACTTC | CASSESGGTYEQYF
TRBJ2-1 | TRBD2 | - | TRBV18 | TGTGCCAGCTCCGGACTAGCGGGAGTTGAGCAGTTCTTC | CASSGLAGVEQFF
TRBJ1-4 | TRBD1 | - | TRBV3-1/TRBV3-2 | TGTGCCAGCAGCTCGACAGGGGCCCCGAATGAAAAACTGTTTTTT | CASSSTGAPNEKLFF
TRBJ2-7 | - | - | TRBV2 | TGTGCCAGCAGTGGAGGGAAAGGCGACGAGCAGTACTTC | CASSGGKGDEQYF
TRBJ1-1 | - | - | TRBV19 | TGTGCCAGTAGTACTTTACAGGGCCTCTTGGGTACTGAAGCTTTCTTT | CASSTLQGLLGTEAFF
TRBJ1-4 | - | - | TRBV15 | TGTGCCACCAGCAGAGATAGGCCGGCGGCCTATGAAAAACTGTTTTTT | CATSRDRPAAYEKLFF
TRBJ1-5 | - | - | TRBV29-1 | TGCAGCGTCACACAGGGAGATCAGCCCCAGCATTTT | CSVTQGDQPQHF
TRBJ2-7 | TRBD2 | - | TRBV30 | TGTGCCTGGGTCAGCGGGAGGGCCCTCTGGGGCTCCTACGAGCAGTACTTC | CAWVSGRALWGSYEQYF
TRBJ2-3 | - | - | TRBV19 | TGTGCCAGTAGGCCCCTAGCCGGGAGTAACCCAGATACGCAGTATTTT | CASRPLAGSNPDTQYF
TRBJ2-5 | - | - | TRBV11-1 | TGTGCCAGCAGCCTACGAGTGTCCCAAGAGACCCAGTACTTC | CASSLRVSQETQYF
TRBJ2-1 | TRBD1 | - | TRBV6-5 | TGTGCCAGCAGGACAGGGGGCACTTATGAGCAGTTCTTC | CASRTGGTYEQFF
TRBJ2-7 | - | - | TRBV2 | TGTGCCAGCAGCGTCGGGTACGAGCAGTACTTC | CASSVGYEQYF
TRBJ1-2 | - | - | TRBV5-4 | TGTGCCAGCAGCCGAACAGGGAACTATGGCTACACCTTC | CASSRTGNYGYTF
TRBJ1-2 | - | - | TRBV6-5 | TGTGCCAGCATGCCCGACGGACTCTATGGCTACACCTTC | CASMPDGLYGYTF
TRBJ1-1 | - | - | TRBV7-9 | TGTGCCAGCAGCTTAGGGGCAGGGACTGAAGCTTTCTTT | CASSLGAGTEAFF
TRBJ2-7 | - | - | TRBV12-3/TRBV12-4 | TGTGCCAGCAGTTTAGGGTGGGCCGAGCAGTACTTC | CASSLGWAEQYF
TRBJ2-1 | TRBD1 | - | TRBV29-1 | TGCAGCGTTGGAAGGACAGGGGGCAATGAGCAGTTCTTC | CSVGRTGGNEQFF
TRBJ2-1 | TRBD2 | once | TRBV5-1 | TGCGCCAGCAGCTCGGGACTAGCGGGGGATGAGCAGTTCTTC | CASSSGLAGDEQFF
TRBJ2-1 | TRBD1 | - | TRBV18 | TGTGCCAGCTCAGCCCGGGACAGGGGGCTTGAGCAGTTCTTC | CASSARDRGLEQFF
TRBJ1-1 | - | - | TRBV5-1 | TGCGCCAGCAGCTTGATGCCCGACAGCACTGAAGCTTTCTTT | CASSLMPDSTEAFF
TRBJ2-7 | TRBD1 | - | TRBV19 | TGTGCCAGTAGTATTGGACAGGGCTACGAGCAGTACTTC | CASSIGQGYEQYF
TRBJ1-4 | - | - | TRBV7-8 | TGTGCCAGCAGCTTATATGTGGGCTGGAGGGAAAAACTGTTTTTT | CASSLYVGWREKLFF
TRBJ1-6 | - | - | TRBV3-1/TRBV3-2 | TGTGCCAGCAGCCAAGATTACAATAATTCACCCCTCCACTTT | CASSQDYNNSPLHF